Following are 14 T cell receptor beta chains from one sample sequenced in a study of neurological immune-mediated disorders. TCRdb reprocessed the 5' RACE reads via MiXCR and lists one record per CDR3 protein. In the table there are about 46,000 distinct CDR3 sequences, 2.5% to 3.5% of which are singletons. Sequenced sample: PBMCs. The receptors derive from a woman in her forties or fifties with multiple sclerosis.

This clonotype was counted ten times or more. The V and J genes are TRBV20-1 and TRBJ1-2, with 7 bases fitting TRBD1. The junction had 4 bases not matched to a gene; V was cut back by 4 bases and J by 2 bases. Looked up from germline, CDR1 is DFQATT and CDR2 is SNEGSKA (reference sequence). CDR3 length: 13 residues. The DNA of the CDR3 is TGCAGTGCTATAGCCAGGGGGAACTATGGCTACACCTTC. This gives the protein CSAIARGNYGYTF.

The sample holds many counts of this clonotype. The V gene is TRBV4-1, the J gene TRBJ1-1; 10 positions match TRBD1. V was pared by 5 bases and J by 2 bases, with 5 bases of the junction left unmatched. CDR3 length: 15 amino acids. The germline CDR1 and CDR2 sequences are MGHRA and YSYEKL. The CDR3 DNA follows: TGCGCCAGCAGCTTTCGGACAGGGGGAAACACTGAAGCTTTCTTT. Translated, it gives CASSFRTGGNTEAFF.

This clonotype showed up many times. V gene TRBV6-5 combines with J gene TRBJ1-2, with TRBD1 matching over 8 bases. This CDR3 has 16 residues. Germline CDR1 is MNHEY and CDR2 is SVGAGI. V lost 7 bases and J lost 3; bases outside the gene matches: 13. The CDR3 is CASTDRQGNSDYGYTF. The CDR3 DNA is TGTGCCAGCACCGACAGACAGGGGAACTCGGACTATGGCTACACCTTC.

This clonotype was picked up many times. The chain recombines TRBV29-1 with TRBJ2-1; D assignment may be TRBD1 or TRBD2 (5 bases each). The CDR3 runs to 14 residues. Germline CDR1 is SQVTM and CDR2 is ANQGSEA. V was shortened by 4 bases and J by 10 bases, with 20 bases between the two germline ends. CDR3 in DNA: TGCAGCGTTGGGATTTCCGGGGCCTGGGGGGAGCAGTTCTTC. As protein: CSVGISGAWGEQFF.

This clonotype showed up many times. CDR3 sequence: CASAPGSETQYF. The CDR3 DNA sequence: TGTGCCAGCGCACCTGGTAGCGAGACCCAGTACTTC. This rearrangement joins TRBV3-1 to TRBJ2-5; no firm D call. V was pared by 8 bases and J by 5 bases, with 12 bases between. This CDR3 has 12 residues. Germline V CDR1 and CDR2: LGHDT, YNNKEL (reference sequence).

This clonotype was picked up many times. This chain connects TRBV7-2 to TRBJ2-1, with no clear D. V was clipped by 1 base and J by 5 bases, with 9 bases between them. The CDR3 has 14 amino acids. Germline V CDR1 and CDR2: SGHTA, FQGNSA. This chain's CDR3 is CASSLVTRNNEQFF. CDR3 coding DNA: TGTGCCAGCAGCTTAGTTACCCGAAACAATGAGCAGTTCTTC.

This clonotype was found many times. This chain uses TRBV20-1 with TRBJ2-7; no definite D call. From germline, CDR1 is DFQATT and CDR2 SNEGSKA (reference sequence). The V gene lost 4 bases and the J gene lost 0 bases, with 16 bases spanning the gap. This CDR3 is built from 15 residues. The CDR3 DNA is TGCAGTGCTAATGGCGAAGCGCCGTTCTCCTACGAGCAGTACTTC. Its protein product is CSANGEAPFSYEQYF.

This clonotype was detected many times. V usage is TRBV6-1 and J usage is TRBJ1-1, with D uncertain. With 0 bases removed from V and 10 bases from J, the gap between germline ends came to 3 bases. CDR1 and CDR2 (germline): MNHNS, SASEGT. This CDR3 has 10 residues. The CDR3 DNA sequence: TGTGCCAGCAGTGAAGCGCTAGCTTTCTTT. Translation: CASSEALAFF.

This clonotype was observed many times. This rearrangement joins TRBV5-1 to TRBJ2-1; 7 nucleotides align to TRBD1. CDR1 SGHRS and CDR2 YFSETQ come from the germline V gene. The CDR3 has 15 residues. With V trimmed by 0 bases and J by 7 bases, 7 bases remained unmatched. The DNA of the CDR3 is TGCGCCAGCAGCTTGGCCACAGGGGCAACGAATGAGCAGTTCTTC. Its translation: CASSLATGATNEQFF.

In its sample, this clonotype was seen many times. The chain has TRBV28 and TRBJ2-5, with 12 positions matching TRBD1. Germline V lookup: CDR1 MDHEN, CDR2 SYDVKM. V trimming: 2 bases; J trimming: 5 bases; junction bases outside the gene matches: 6. The CDR3 covers 16 residues. Here the CDR3 reads CASSLMGQGAGETQYF. The CDR3, as DNA: TGTGCCAGCAGTTTAATGGGACAGGGGGCAGGGGAGACCCAGTACTTC.

This clonotype appeared many times. The V call is TRBV20-1, the J call TRBJ1-2; unclear D gene. The germline CDR1 and CDR2 sequences are DFQATT and SNEGSKA (reference sequence). Deletions cut 3 bases from V and 2 bases from J, with 7 bases between. The CDR3 sequence is 12 residues long. CDR3 residues: CSASTENYGYTF. CDR3 bases: TGCAGTGCTAGTACGGAGAACTATGGCTACACCTTC.

The table lists this clonotype with many counts. The rearrangement joins TRBV10-3 to TRBJ1-5; TRBD1 matches at 9 bases. Germline CDR1 reads ENHRY; CDR2 reads SYGVKD. After removal of 6 bases from V and 2 bases from J, the junction contained 5 bases not matched to a gene. The CDR3 is made up of 15 amino acids. The CDR3 DNA follows: TGTGCCATCAGAGAGGACAGGGGAGGCAATCAGCCCCAGCATTTT. It translates to CAIREDRGGNQPQHF.

This clonotype was counted many times. V usage is TRBV15 and J usage is TRBJ2-1; 9 bases line up with TRBD1. CDR1 and CDR2 from the germline V gene are LNHNV and YYDKDF (reference sequence). V lost 1 base and J lost 5; bases outside the gene matches: 6. The CDR3 totals 16 residues. The DNA for the CDR3 is TGTGCCACCAGCAGAGGAACCGGGACAGGGAACAATGAGCAGTTCTTC. Translation gives CATSRGTGTGNNEQFF.

By share, this clonotype ranks as medium-sized. The J gene is TRBJ1-1, the V gene TRBV3-1; a weak D match, TRBD1 (6 bases). Trimming shortened V by 4 bases and J by 4 bases, and 10 bases separated the two germline ends. This CDR3 is 13 amino acids long. Germline-derived CDR1 and CDR2 are LGHDT and YNNKEL (reference sequence). The CDR3 loop reads CASSPGGGTEAFF. The CDR3 nucleotides are TGTGCCAGCAGCCCGGGAGGGGGCACTGAAGCTTTCTTT.